This TCR beta chain was observed in a study of human T cells and chemical hapten exposure. The wider study: The patch tests put 0.01% DPC on the skin of the upper back and were read 6 days later. Regarding the study as a whole: Significantly greater numbers of large CDR3 similarity clusters came from expanded TCRs than from controls.

TCRdb called the RACE reads again in MiXCR, with one record for every CDR3 protein. The sample consists of about 120,000 distinct CDR3 sequences, 12% of them appearing once. The sample's time point: patch test 1, 2 weeks after DPC sensitization. Indicated treatment: therapeutic diphenylcyclopropenone sensitization with weekly scalp DPC. Whole blood, unfractionated, served as the material for total RNA extraction. V trimming: 6 bases; J trimming: 8 bases; junction bases outside the gene matches: 4. CDR3 length equals 14 residues. Germline CDR1 is SGHTA and CDR2 is FQGNSA. This clonotype occurred a few times. As yet, its antigen is unknown.

The source material was whole blood, sampled in connection with sensitization to the hapten diphenylcyclopropenone (DPC). The receptor was isolated from a woman aged 45-60 years with alopecia areata. Some clones in this sample may be carry-over from other donors' samples. V usage is TRBV7-2 and J usage is TRBJ1-6; 10 positions match TRBD1. DNA for the CDR3: TGTGCCAGCAGGACCGGGACAGGGGATTCACCCCTCCACTTT. It encodes CASRTGTGDSPLHF.